What follows describes a single TCR beta chain. These data belong to a study of blood T cell repertoires in COVID-19. Study in general: From the United States, Italy and Spain came samples of acute and convalescent COVID-19.

As originally analysed: Estimates of nucleated cell counts were drawn from the amplification of reference gene primers. Here immunoSEQ multiplex PCR was the method, and the copy in TCRdb shows in-frame clones only, minus some. The V and J calls and clone size were taken over from that table, and D and trimming were inferred from the DNA. The table lists some 290,000 clones, over 65% of them singletons. The sequencing input was peripheral blood. The TCR comes from a man in his sixties who had recovered from COVID-19.

CDR3 residues: CASSWSGRSNQPQHF. The CDR3 region has the DNA TGTGCCAGCAGTTGGAGCGGACGTAGCAATCAGCCCCAGCATTTT. The gene calls are TRBV28 and TRBJ1-5; D gene unclear. Trimming removed 4 bases from V and 0 bases from J, with 10 bases in between. CDR1 is MDHEN, CDR2 SYDVKM, per germline. The CDR3 contains 15 residues.